This T cell receptor (beta chain) was retrieved from a study of cytomegalovirus exposure and HLA in healthy donors. Overall study findings and caveats: Most subjects had HLA-A and HLA-B alleles reportedly predicted accurately by TCR beta sequences. Later genetic work tied a missense DCLRE1C variant to beta-chain V and J trimming.

The PCR contained 60 Vbeta and 13 Jbeta primers. The data were produced by immunoSEQ multiplex PCR, yet TCRdb's version contains in-frame clones alone and is incomplete. The sample yields 90,000 to 150,000 clones, around three quarters seen once. In its sample, this clone was seen a few times. Its antigen is not known. The receptor comes from a human donor in good health. The sequencing input was PBMCs.

The CDR3 spells CSASYNYGYTF. In nucleotides, the CDR3 is TGCAGTGCTAGCTATAACTATGGCTACACCTTC. This chain joins TRBV20-1 and TRBJ1-2; no firm D call. V dropped 3 bases and J dropped 1 base, with 3 bases sitting between them. Germline assignment: CDR1 DFQATT and CDR2 SNEGSKA (reference sequence). There are 11 residues in the CDR3.